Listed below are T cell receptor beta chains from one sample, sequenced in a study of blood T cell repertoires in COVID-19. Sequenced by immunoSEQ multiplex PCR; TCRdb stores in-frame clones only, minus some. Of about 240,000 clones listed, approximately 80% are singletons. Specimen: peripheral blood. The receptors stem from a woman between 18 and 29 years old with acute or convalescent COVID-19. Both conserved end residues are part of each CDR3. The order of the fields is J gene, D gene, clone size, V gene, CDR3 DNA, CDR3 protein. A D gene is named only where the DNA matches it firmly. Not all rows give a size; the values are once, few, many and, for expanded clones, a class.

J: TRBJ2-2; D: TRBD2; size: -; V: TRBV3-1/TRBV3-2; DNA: TGTGCCAGCAGCCAAGGACTAGCGGGAGCCGGGGAGCTGTTTTTT; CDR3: CASSQGLAGAGELFF
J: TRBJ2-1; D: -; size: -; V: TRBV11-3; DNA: TGTGCCAGCAGCACAGGGCCTTACGATGAGCAGTTCTTC; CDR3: CASSTGPYDEQFF
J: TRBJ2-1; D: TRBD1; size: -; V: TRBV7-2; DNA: TGTGCCAGCAGCACCCGACAGGGGAGCGGAACCATTGAGCAGTTCTTC; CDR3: CASSTRQGSGTIEQFF
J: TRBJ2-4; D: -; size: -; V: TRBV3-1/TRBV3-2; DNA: TGTGCCAGCAGCCCAGGACAGCTTCGAAGGGCCAAAAACATTCAGTACTTC; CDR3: CASSPGQLRRAKNIQYF
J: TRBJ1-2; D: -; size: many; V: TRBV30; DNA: TGTGCCTGGACCTTTGGCCTGAACTATGGCTACACCTTC; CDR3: CAWTFGLNYGYTF
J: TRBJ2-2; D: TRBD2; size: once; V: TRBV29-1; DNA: TGCAGCGTTGAAAAGGAGCGGGAAGCGAACACCGGGGAGCTGTTTTTT; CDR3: CSVEKEREANTGELFF
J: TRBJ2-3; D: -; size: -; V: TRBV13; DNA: TGTGCCAGCAGCTTAGCGGCAGGTAGCACAGATACGCAGTATTTT; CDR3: CASSLAAGSTDTQYF
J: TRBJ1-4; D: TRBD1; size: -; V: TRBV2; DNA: TGTGCCAGCAGCGACTTGGGGACAGGGGCTAATGAAAAACTGTTTTTT; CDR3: CASSDLGTGANEKLFF
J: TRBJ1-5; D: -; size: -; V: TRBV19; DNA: TGTGCCAGTAGTCAGGGAAGTGGGTTCAATCAGCCCCAGCATTTT; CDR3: CASSQGSGFNQPQHF
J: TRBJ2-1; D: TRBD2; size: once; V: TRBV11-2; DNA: TGTGCCAGCAGCTTAACTAGCGGGTACAATGAGCAGTTCTTC; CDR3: CASSLTSGYNEQFF
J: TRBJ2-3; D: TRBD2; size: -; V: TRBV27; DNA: TGTGCCAGCAGCCCCTCGACTAGCGTCGGAGGCACAGATACGCAGTATTTT; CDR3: CASSPSTSVGGTDTQYF
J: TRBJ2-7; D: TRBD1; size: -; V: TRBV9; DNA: TGTGCCAGCAGCGGCCCAGACGACAGGGGTTCGACCCCCTACGAGCAGTACTTC; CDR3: CASSGPDDRGSTPYEQYF
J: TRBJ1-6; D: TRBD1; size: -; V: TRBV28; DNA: TGTGCCAGCAGTCCTACCCTCCGACAGGGTCTGACCCCCCTCCACTTT; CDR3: CASSPTLRQGLTPLHF
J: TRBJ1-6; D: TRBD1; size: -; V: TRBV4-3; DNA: TGCGCCAGCAGCCAAGGGGGACAGCAGAATTCACCCCTCCACTTT; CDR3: CASSQGGQQNSPLHF
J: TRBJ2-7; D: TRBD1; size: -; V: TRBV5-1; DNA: TGCGCCAGCAGCTCTCGGGACAGGGGATACTACGAGCAGTACTTC; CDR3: CASSSRDRGYYEQYF
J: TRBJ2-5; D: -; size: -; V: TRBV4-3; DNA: TGCGCCAGCAGCCAAGAATCGGGGTACGGGCAAGAGACCCAGTACTTC; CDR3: CASSQESGYGQETQYF
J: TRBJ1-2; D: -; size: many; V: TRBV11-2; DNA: TGTGCCAGCAGCCCTATTACCACAGGGTTGGGCTACACCTTC; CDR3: CASSPITTGLGYTF
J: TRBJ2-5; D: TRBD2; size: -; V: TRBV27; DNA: TGTGCCAGCAGTTCGGGGGGGGCGCGGGGGGAGACCCAGTACTTC; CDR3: CASSSGGARGETQYF
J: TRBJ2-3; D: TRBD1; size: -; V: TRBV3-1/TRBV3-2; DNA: TGTGCCAGCAGCCGGGGACAGGGGGACACAGATACGCAGTATTTT; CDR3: CASSRGQGDTDTQYF
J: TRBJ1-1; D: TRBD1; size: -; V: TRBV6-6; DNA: TGTGCCAGCAGTTCCGGACAGGGGGCCAGAGGCACTGAAGCTTTCTTT; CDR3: CASSSGQGARGTEAFF
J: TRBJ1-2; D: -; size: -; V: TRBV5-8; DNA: TGTGCCAGCAGCTTTGGGCACACCTATGGCTACACCTTC; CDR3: CASSFGHTYGYTF
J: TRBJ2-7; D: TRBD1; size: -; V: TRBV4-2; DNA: TGTGCCAGCAGTCCGGACGACAGGGGAGCTTCCGAGCAGTACTTC; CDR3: CASSPDDRGASEQYF
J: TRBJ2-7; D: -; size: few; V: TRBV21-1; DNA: TGTGCCAGCAGCAAATACGTCCGGCCTAGCGGGTCCTACGAGCAGTACTTC; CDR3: CASSKYVRPSGSYEQYF
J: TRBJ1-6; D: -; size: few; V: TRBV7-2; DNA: TGTGCCAGCAGCTTAGTGACTCTGGATAATTCACCCCTCCACTTT; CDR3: CASSLVTLDNSPLHF
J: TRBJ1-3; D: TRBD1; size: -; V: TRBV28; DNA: TGTGCCAGCAGCACCGGGACAGTCTCTGGAAACACCATATATTTT; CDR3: CASSTGTVSGNTIYF
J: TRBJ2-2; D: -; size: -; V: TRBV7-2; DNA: TGTGCCAGCAGCCACGGGGAGCTGTTTTTT; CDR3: CASSHGELFF
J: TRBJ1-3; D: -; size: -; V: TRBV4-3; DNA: TGCGCCAGCAGCCAAGATCCGGGATCGGGAAACACCATATATTTT; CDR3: CASSQDPGSGNTIYF
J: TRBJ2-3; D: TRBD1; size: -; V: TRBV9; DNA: TGTGCCAGCAGCGTAGTGACAGGGAGAACAGATACGCAGTATTTT; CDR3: CASSVVTGRTDTQYF
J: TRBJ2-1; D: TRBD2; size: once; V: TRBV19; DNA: TGTGCCAGTAGGGGCGGGAGGGGGATATACAATGAGCAGTTCTTC; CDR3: CASRGGRGIYNEQFF
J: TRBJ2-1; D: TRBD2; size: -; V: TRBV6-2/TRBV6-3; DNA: TGTGCCAGCAGTTCACTTAGCGGGACCCTAGGGAATGAGCAGTTCTTC; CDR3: CASSSLSGTLGNEQFF
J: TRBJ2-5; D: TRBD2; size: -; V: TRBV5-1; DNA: TGCGCCAGCAGCCTGAGGACTAGCGGGAGGCTCACCGGGGAGACCCAGTACTTC; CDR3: CASSLRTSGRLTGETQYF
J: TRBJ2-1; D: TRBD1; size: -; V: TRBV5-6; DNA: TGTGCCAGCAGCCTCGGGACAGCGACCTATGGGCAGTTCTTC; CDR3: CASSLGTATYGQFF
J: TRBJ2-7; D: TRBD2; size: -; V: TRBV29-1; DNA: TGCAGCGTTGATGCGGCGGGAGGCACGGAGCAGTACTTC; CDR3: CSVDAAGGTEQYF
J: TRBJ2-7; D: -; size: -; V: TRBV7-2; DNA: TGTGCCAGCAGCTTAGTTTCAGGGAACGAGCAGTACTTC; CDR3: CASSLVSGNEQYF